This T cell receptor (beta chain) was sequenced during a study of beta chain features in type 1 diabetes. Study results and caveats: Type 1 diabetes patients had moderately but significantly shorter TCRB CDR3s in all four CD4+ subsets. Within patients, naive, central memory and Treg TCRB repertoires seemed more similar than within healthy donors.

Looked up from germline, CDR1 is PRHDT and CDR2 is FYEKMQ (reference sequence). V was clipped by 2 bases and J by 4 bases, with 11 bases between them. CDR3 length: 14 amino acids. CD4+ naive, central memory, regulatory and stem cell-like memory cells were sorted via CD45RO/CCR7/CD25/CD127/CD95/CD27. All sorted populations exceeded 95% purity. Of note for this clone: Its antigen remains unknown.

Every bit of the isolated RNA underwent reverse transcription, so sequencing read expressed TCRB transcripts. The table came from immunoSEQ multiplex PCR; TCRdb's copy has only in-frame clones and leaves some out. In the table there are approximately 730,000 clones, under 15% of which are singletons. This sequence joins TRBV13 and TRBJ1-2; D unclear. Sequenced sample: naive CD4+ T cells from blood. The TCR originated in a man between 18 and 35 years old with type 1 diabetes. DNA of the CDR3: TGTGCCAGCAGCTTACCGGGTTCGGTCTATGGCTACACCTTC. Protein: CASSLPGSVYGYTF.